The sequence of this T cell receptor beta chain was determined in a study of blood T cell repertoires in COVID-19. Overall study context: COVID-19 samples, acute and convalescent, were from the United States, Italy and Spain. T cells, B-cell-depleted T cells, or PBMCs supplied cDNA or gDNA.

Authors' methods: Counts of nucleated cells, estimated from reference gene primer amplification, were obtained. Clones were sequenced by immunoSEQ multiplex PCR, and TCRdb holds only the in-frame ones, with some missing. The DNA was the basis for D and trimming; V, J and clone size are from that table. This sample has roughly 100,000 clones, with approximately 86% found just once. This clone was counted only a few times. This CDR3 contains 16 residues. Trimming at V came to 6 bases and at J to 4 bases, leaving 10 bases not matched to a gene. CDR1 is ENHRY, CDR2 SYGVKD, per germline. The J gene is TRBJ2-3, the V gene TRBV10-3; 10 bases align to TRBD1. Sequencing was done on a sample of peripheral blood. The TCR sequence derives from a man aged 45 to 65 with active or convalescent COVID-19. The CDR3: CAISPDRGHGADTQYF. As DNA, the CDR3 is TGTGCCATCAGCCCAGACAGGGGGCACGGGGCAGATACGCAGTATTTT.